This TCR beta chain is from a study of technical replicates of blood from a few donors. Repertoires were generated with immunoSEQ multiplex PCR, while TCRdb's copy carries only in-frame clones and drops some. The sample includes 75,000 to 85,000 clones, approximately 96% of them seen just once. CDR3 length: 14 residues. V lost 5 bases to trimming and J lost 3 bases, with 11 bases between them. CDR1 LNHDA and CDR2 SQIVND come from the germline V gene (reference sequence). The receptor was derived from a human donor in good health. The specimen sequenced was T cells isolated from PBMCs. The rearrangement links TRBV19 to TRBJ1-3; tentatively, D is TRBD1 (6 bases). The CDR3 region has the DNA TGTGCCAGTAGTTTGCGACAGGTTGGAAACACCATATATTTT. Its translation: CASSLRQVGNTIYF.